This T cell receptor (beta chain) was retrieved from a study of cytomegalovirus exposure and HLA in healthy donors. Study-level results: The HLA-A and HLA-B alleles of most subjects were reportedly predicted accurately from TCR beta sequences. A later analysis linked a missense variant in DCLRE1C to the trimming of TCR beta V and J genes. Generally TCR sequences proved uncommon, though certain public TCRs appeared in numerous donors.

V lost 5 bases and J lost 1, with 5 bases in between. The CDR3 is made up of 12 amino acids. Germline V CDR1 and CDR2: ENHRY, SYGVKD. Only a few counts were recorded for this clone. Its antigen is unidentified. The study ran its PCR with 60 Vbeta and 13 Jbeta primers. The data were produced by immunoSEQ multiplex PCR, yet TCRdb's version contains in-frame clones alone and is incomplete. The table lists about 170,000 clones, over 70% of them singletons. Material: PBMCs. The J gene is TRBJ1-1, the V gene TRBV10-3; D not certain. The sequence derives from a female donor in good health and CMV-seronegative. CDR3 DNA sequence: TGTGCCATCAGTCCGGGGAACACTGAAGCTTTCTTT. Amino acids: CAISPGNTEAFF.